This record covers a single TCR beta chain. Antigen specificity is unknown. Likely a read error: the CDR3 ends without its conserved phenylalanine or tryptophan. A library of TCRbeta sequences, prepared with unique molecular identifiers, was generated. One entry per CDR3 protein results from TCRdb running MiXCR on the PCR reads. The sample shows 90,000 to 100,000 distinct CDR3 sequences, about 25% of them seen only once. This sample stems from a study of T-cell reconstitution after alpha-beta-depleted transplantation in children. Findings of the study overall: The authors attributed T-cell counts and diversity one year after transplant mostly to newly produced T cells. Surviving recipient T cells and thymic progenitors underlay high day-60 TCRbeta diversity in some patients. Several hundred expanded graft clones reportedly gave rise to the alpha-beta T cells present about two months after transplant.

The V gene's germline CDR1 is DFQATT and CDR2 SNEGSKA (reference sequence). This CDR3 contains 15 residues. V was trimmed by 3 bases and J by 7 bases, leaving 19 bases between them. The clonotype was recovered from a boy aged 2-15 years with acute lymphoblastic leukemia, due to receive a stem cell transplant. V gene TRBV20-1 combines with J gene TRBJ2-1; a possible D gene is TRBD1 (5 bases). The sample here was PBMCs, taken before TCRalphabeta/CD19-depleted stem cell transplant. The chain's CDR3 is CSARAQGALQNEQFL. The CDR3 coding sequence is TGCAGTGCTAGGGCCCAGGGTGCCCTCCAGAATGAGCAGTTCCTC.